These 15 T cell receptor beta chains originate from one sample sequenced in a study of cytomegalovirus exposure and HLA in healthy donors. The PCR contained 60 Vbeta and 13 Jbeta primers. The method was immunoSEQ multiplex PCR; TCRdb's version includes in-frame clones alone and lacks a portion of them. The top ten hold more than 1% of the sample, which has about 170,000 clones, over 80% seen once. Sequenced material: PBMCs. Receptors were obtained from a boy between 2 and 10 years old in good health and CMV-seronegative.

This clone was seen only once. The V call is TRBV19, the J call TRBJ1-2, with 10 bases lining up with TRBD1. The length of the CDR3 is 15 residues. Germline CDR1 and CDR2: LNHDA and SQIVND (reference sequence). The V segment lost 5 bases and the J segment 2 bases; nucleotides outside the gene matches: 5. The CDR3 region is CASSPGTGANYGYTF. As DNA, the CDR3 is TGTGCCAGTAGTCCAGGGACAGGGGCGAACTATGGCTACACCTTC.

The chain is built from TRBV25-1 and TRBJ2-1; weak D call: TRBD1 (7 bases). Between the trimmed V and J ends, which lost 6 bases and 6 bases, there was a span of 18 bases. This CDR3 is built from 15 residues. The germline V gene has CDR1 MGHDK and CDR2 SYGVNS. Here the CDR3 reads CASSDEVQGGNEQFF. The CDR3 DNA sequence: TGTGCCAGCAGCGACGAAGTCCAGGGGGGCAATGAGCAGTTCTTC.

This clone was recorded only once. This chain joins TRBV19 and TRBJ2-1; D gene uncertain. The CDR3 sequence is 14 residues long. The germline V and J ends were trimmed by 4 bases and 8 bases, with 15 bases remaining between them. The V gene's germline CDR1 is LNHDA and CDR2 SQIVND (reference sequence). The chain's CDR3 is CASSTPSGGDEQFF. The CDR3 region has the DNA TGTGCCAGTAGTACTCCGTCCGGCGGCGATGAGCAGTTCTTC.

This clone was detected a few times. V gene TRBV5-1 combines with J gene TRBJ2-1; TRBD2 matches 9 bases. The CDR3 totals 13 residues. Losses at the gene ends were 0 bases for V and 9 bases for J; bases not matched to a gene: 1. Germline CDR1 and CDR2: SGHRS and YFSETQ. The CDR3 sequence: CASSLGAGGEQFF. The CDR3 DNA is TGCGCCAGCAGCTTGGGAGCGGGAGGTGAGCAGTTCTTC.

This clone has a handful of counts. The V and J genes are TRBV11-2 and TRBJ2-5, with D maybe TRBD2 (5 bases). V was cut by 5 bases and J by 1 base, with 14 bases left in between. The CDR3 has 15 residues. Germline assignment: CDR1 SGHAT and CDR2 FQNNGV. The CDR3 loop is CASSHPGLSQETQYF. Written as DNA, the CDR3 is TGTGCCAGCAGCCACCCCGGACTGTCCCAAGAGACCCAGTACTTC.

The CDR3 DNA sequence: TGTGCCAGCAGTTCCCGGGACAGGGGATCAGTCAATGAGCAGTTCTTC. Residues: CASSSRDRGSVNEQFF. This sequence joins TRBV28 and TRBJ2-1, with TRBD1 matching over 10 bases. Unmatched junction bases numbered 9, after V lost 4 bases and J lost 6 bases. The CDR3 totals 16 residues. From germline, CDR1 is MDHEN and CDR2 SYDVKM.

In DNA form, the CDR3 reads TGTGCCAGTAGTATAGAAGGGGATGCAACTAATGAAAAACTGTTTTTT. Its translation is CASSIEGDATNEKLFF. J is TRBJ1-4 and V is TRBV19, with D possibly TRBD1 on 5 matching bases. V dropped 0 bases and J dropped 0 bases, with 8 bases sitting between them. CDR1 and CDR2 from the germline V gene are LNHDA and SQIVND (reference sequence). The CDR3 length is 16 residues. The variable domain in full, completed from reference TRBV19 and TRBJ1-4, reads DGGITQSPKYLFRKEGQNVTLSCEQNLNHDAMYWYRQDPGQGLRLIYYSQIVNDFQKGDIAEGYSVSREKKESFPLTVTSAQKNPTAFYLCASSIEGDATNEKLFFGSGTQLSVL.

The chain carries TRBV6-5 and TRBJ1-2, with a possible D match to TRBD1 (6 bases). CDR1 and CDR2 from the germline V gene are MNHEY and SVGAGI. The ends were cut back, 2 bases at V and 6 bases at J, with 13 bases in the middle. The CDR3 is 14 amino acids. DNA of the CDR3: TGTGCCAGCAGTTACCAGGGGCCAACTGATGGCTACACCTTC. It is translated as CASSYQGPTDGYTF.

This chain links TRBV7-8 with TRBJ2-2; 11 nucleotides agree with TRBD2. The CDR3 totals 17 residues. Germline assignment: CDR1 SGHVS and CDR2 FQNEAQ. J gave up 3 bases and V 5 bases, and 8 bases lay outside the gene matches. The CDR3: CASSAITSGSDTGELFF. In DNA, the CDR3 is TGTGCCAGCAGCGCCATTACTAGCGGGAGTGACACCGGGGAGCTGTTTTTT.

The chain has TRBV9 and TRBJ2-3; D ambiguous. Germline V CDR1 and CDR2: SGDLS, YYNGEE. V was pared by 1 base and J by 6 bases, with 12 bases between. The CDR3 is made up of 14 amino acids. The CDR3 DNA is TGTGCCAGCAGCGTAACCAGCGCCCCCGATACGCAGTATTTT. This gives the protein CASSVTSAPDTQYF.

The rearrangement uses TRBV4-3 and TRBJ2-2; TRBD1 aligns across 7 bases. Germline V lookup: CDR1 LGHNA, CDR2 YSLEER. The J segment lost 6 bases and the V segment lost 8 bases, leaving 9 bases of the junction unmatched. CDR3 size: 14 residues. This chain's CDR3 is CASAIQQGPGELFF. The CDR3 DNA reads as TGCGCCAGCGCTATCCAACAGGGGCCCGGGGAGCTGTTTTTT.

This sequence joins TRBV6-1 and TRBJ2-5, with TRBD1 as a possible D gene (6 bases). V lost 6 bases and J 4 bases, leaving 15 bases between the germline ends. The CDR3 is 14 amino acids. Germline V gene data show CDR1 as MNHNS and CDR2 as SASEGT. The DNA for the CDR3 is TGTGCCAGCAGCGTACAGGGAATGGGAGAGACCCAGTACTTC. Its translation is CASSVQGMGETQYF.

The chain recombines TRBV7-3 with TRBJ2-3; 9 bases map to TRBD2. There are 17 residues in the CDR3. Trimming removed 0 bases from V and 5 bases from J; junction bases left unmatched: 9. CDR1 SGHTA and CDR2 FQGTGA come from the germline V gene. CDR3 nucleotide sequence: TGTGCCAGCAGCTTAACGGGGGCTAGCGGGATGCAAGATACGCAGTATTTT. It specifies CASSLTGASGMQDTQYF. Looking up the rest from reference TRBV7-3 and TRBJ2-3 gives the full variable domain: GAGVSQTPSNKVTEKGKYVELRCDPISGHTALYWYRQSLGQGPEFLIYFQGTGAADDSGLPNDRFFAVRPEGSVSTLKIQRTERGDSAVYLCASSLTGASGMQDTQYFGPGTRLTVL.

This sequence joins TRBV27 and TRBJ2-7, with a possible D match to TRBD2 (5 bases). The CDR3 covers 15 residues. V was shortened by 3 bases and J by 1 base, with 13 bases between the two germline ends. Germline CDR1 and CDR2: MNHEY and SMNVEV (reference sequence). The CDR3 DNA follows: TGTGCCAGCAGTTTCCCGGGGAGACCTTCCTACGAGCAGTACGTC. As protein: CASSFPGRPSYEQYV.

Points on this clone: One end of the junction is discordant with germline, which a read error may explain. The chain has TRBV7-4 and TRBJ1-1; 7 bases line up with TRBD1. Germline V gene data show CDR1 as SGHVT and CDR2 as SQSDAQ. The CDR3 totals 9 residues. In DNA, the CDR3 is TGTGCCAGCAGCTTAGGACAGGGTTTT. This codes for CASSLGQGF.